This T cell receptor (beta chain) was sequenced during a study of Ad26.COV2.S vaccination and SARS-CoV-2 variants. Clones were read by immunoSEQ multiplex PCR, and TCRdb kept only the in-frame ones, dropping some. This table has about 370,000 clones, around 85% appearing once. As for treatment: roughly 20 received Ad26.COV2.S at low or high dose, single or two shots; 5 received placebo; per-sample allocation not given. The samples were gathered on day 63 after the first injection of vaccine or placebo. This person who donated was an adult of 18-55 years in Boston. The study used a vaccine consisting of an Ad26 vector that expressed Wuhan-strain SARS-CoV-2 spike. The CDR3 spans 15 residues. The V end lost 5 bases, the J end lost 0 bases, and 11 bases lay between the germline ends. CDR1 is MNHEY, CDR2 SVGEGT, per germline.

The receptor was derived from a person aged 18-65 years who received the Ad26.COV2.S COVID-19 vaccine or a placebo. This chain uses TRBV6-2 or TRBV6-3 with TRBJ1-3; weak D call: TRBD1 (5 bases). The sequencing used peripheral blood, collected in a trial of Ad26.COV2.S vaccine versus placebo. CDR3 sequence reads: CASSPRGSSGNTIYF. Here the CDR3 DNA reads TGTGCCAGCAGTCCCCGGGGCTCCTCTGGAAACACCATATATTTT.